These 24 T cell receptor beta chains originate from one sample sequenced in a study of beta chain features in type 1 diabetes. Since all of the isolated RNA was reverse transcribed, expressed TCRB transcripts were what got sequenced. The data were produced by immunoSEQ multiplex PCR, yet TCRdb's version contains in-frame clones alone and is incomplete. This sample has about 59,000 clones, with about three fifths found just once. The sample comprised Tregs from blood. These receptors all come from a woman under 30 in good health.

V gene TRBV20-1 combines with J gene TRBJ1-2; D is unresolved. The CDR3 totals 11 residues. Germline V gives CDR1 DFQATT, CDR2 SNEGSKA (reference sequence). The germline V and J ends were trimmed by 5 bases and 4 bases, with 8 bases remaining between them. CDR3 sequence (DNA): TGCAGTGCTTGGACTGCCTATGGCTACACCTTC. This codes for CSAWTAYGYTF.

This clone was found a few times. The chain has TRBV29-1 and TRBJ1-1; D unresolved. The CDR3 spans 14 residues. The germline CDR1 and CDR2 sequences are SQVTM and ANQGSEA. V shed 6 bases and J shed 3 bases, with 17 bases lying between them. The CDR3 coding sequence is TGCAGCGTGTCCCCCAGGCAGGCGTACACTGAAGCTTTCTTT. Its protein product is CSVSPRQAYTEAFF.

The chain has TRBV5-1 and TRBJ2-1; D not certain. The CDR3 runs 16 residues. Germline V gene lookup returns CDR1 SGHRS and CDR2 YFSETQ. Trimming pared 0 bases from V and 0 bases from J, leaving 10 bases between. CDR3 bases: TGCGCCAGCAGCTTGGGGCAAATCGTCTCCTACAATGAGCAGTTCTTC. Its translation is CASSLGQIVSYNEQFF.

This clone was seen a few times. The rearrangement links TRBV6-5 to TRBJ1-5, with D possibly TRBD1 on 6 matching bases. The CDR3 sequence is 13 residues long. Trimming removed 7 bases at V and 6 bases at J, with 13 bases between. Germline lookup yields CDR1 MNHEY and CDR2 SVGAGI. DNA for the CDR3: TGTGCCAGCACCCCAGGGACACTTCAGCCCCAGCATTTT. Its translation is CASTPGTLQPQHF.

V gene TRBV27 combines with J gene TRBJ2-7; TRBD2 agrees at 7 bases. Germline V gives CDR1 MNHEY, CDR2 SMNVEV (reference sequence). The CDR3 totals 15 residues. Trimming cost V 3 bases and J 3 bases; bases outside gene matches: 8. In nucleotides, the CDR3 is TGTGCCAGCAGTTTTAAGGGGACTACCTACTACGAGCAGTACTTC. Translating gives CASSFKGTTYYEQYF.

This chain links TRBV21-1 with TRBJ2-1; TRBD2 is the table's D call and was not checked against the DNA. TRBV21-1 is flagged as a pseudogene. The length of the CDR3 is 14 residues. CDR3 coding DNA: TGTGCCACGAAACCGAAGGGGGGGGCCAATGAGCAGTTCTTC. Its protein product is CATKPKGGANEQFF.

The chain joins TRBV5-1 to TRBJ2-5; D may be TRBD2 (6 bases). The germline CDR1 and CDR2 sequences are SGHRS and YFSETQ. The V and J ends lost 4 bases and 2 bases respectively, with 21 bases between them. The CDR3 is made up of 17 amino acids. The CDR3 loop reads CASSPVLRTTKQETQYF. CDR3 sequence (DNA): TGCGCCAGCAGCCCCGTTCTTCGGACTACTAAACAAGAGACCCAGTACTTC.

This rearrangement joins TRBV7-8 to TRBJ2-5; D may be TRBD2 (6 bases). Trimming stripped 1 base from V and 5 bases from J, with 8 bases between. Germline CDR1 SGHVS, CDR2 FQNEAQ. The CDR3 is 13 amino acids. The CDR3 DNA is TGTGCCAGCAGCTTAGGACTAGTCGAGACCCAGTACTTC. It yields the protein CASSLGLVETQYF.

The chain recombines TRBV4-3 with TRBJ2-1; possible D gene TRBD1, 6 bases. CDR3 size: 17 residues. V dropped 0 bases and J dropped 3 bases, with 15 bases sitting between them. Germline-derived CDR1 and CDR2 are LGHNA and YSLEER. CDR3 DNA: TGCGCCAGCAGCCAAGAACTTAGGACAGCCAACTACAATGAGCAGTTCTTC. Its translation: CASSQELRTANYNEQFF.

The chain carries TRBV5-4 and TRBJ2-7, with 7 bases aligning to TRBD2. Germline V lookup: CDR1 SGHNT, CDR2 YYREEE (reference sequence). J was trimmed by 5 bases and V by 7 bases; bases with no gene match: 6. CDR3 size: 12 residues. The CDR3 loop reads CASGGEYNEQYF. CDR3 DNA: TGTGCCAGCGGGGGGGAATATAACGAGCAGTACTTC. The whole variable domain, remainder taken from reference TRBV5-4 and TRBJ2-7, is ETGVTQSPTHLIKTRGQQVTLRCSSQSGHNTVSWYQQALGQGPQFIFQYYREEENGRGNFPPRFSGLQFPNYSSELNVNALELDDSALYLCASGGEYNEQYFGPGTRLTVT.

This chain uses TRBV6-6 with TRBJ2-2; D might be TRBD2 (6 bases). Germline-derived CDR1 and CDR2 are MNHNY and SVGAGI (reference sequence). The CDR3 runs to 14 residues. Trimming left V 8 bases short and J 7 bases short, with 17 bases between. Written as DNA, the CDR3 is TGTGCCAGCCGGGGATCGGGAGAAGGCGGGGAGCTGTTTTTT. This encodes CASRGSGEGGELFF.

The CDR3 protein is CASSLGAADTQYF. The CDR3 nucleotides are TGTGCCAGCAGCTTAGGGGCAGCAGATACGCAGTATTTT. This chain joins TRBV7-3 and TRBJ2-3, with D perhaps TRBD1 (5 bases). CDR1 and CDR2 from the germline V gene are SGHTA and FQGTGA. The germline V and J ends were trimmed by 2 bases and 4 bases, with 7 bases remaining between them. This CDR3 spans 13 amino acids. Using reference TRBV7-3 and TRBJ2-3 for the parts outside the CDR3, the full variable domain is GAGVSQTPSNKVTEKGKYVELRCDPISGHTALYWYRQSLGQGPEFLIYFQGTGAADDSGLPNDRFFAVRPEGSVSTLKIQRTERGDSAVYLCASSLGAADTQYFGPGTRLTVL.

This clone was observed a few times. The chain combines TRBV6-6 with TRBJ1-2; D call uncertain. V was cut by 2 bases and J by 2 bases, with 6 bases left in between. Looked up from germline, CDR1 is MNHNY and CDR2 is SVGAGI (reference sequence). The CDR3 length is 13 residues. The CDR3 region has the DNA TGTGCCAGCAGTTACGGGCAGAACTATGGCTACACCTTC. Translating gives CASSYGQNYGYTF.

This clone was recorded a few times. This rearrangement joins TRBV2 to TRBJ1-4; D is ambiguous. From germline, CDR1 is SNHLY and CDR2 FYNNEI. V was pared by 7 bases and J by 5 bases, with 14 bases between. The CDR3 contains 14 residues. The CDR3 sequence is CASTWTPFNEKLFF. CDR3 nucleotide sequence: TGTGCCAGCACCTGGACTCCGTTCAATGAAAAACTGTTTTTT.

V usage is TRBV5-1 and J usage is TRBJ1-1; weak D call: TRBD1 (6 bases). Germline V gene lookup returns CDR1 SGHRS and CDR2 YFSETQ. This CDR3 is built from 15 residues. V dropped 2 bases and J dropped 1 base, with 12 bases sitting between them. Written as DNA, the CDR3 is TGCGCCAGCAGCTTAGCTACACAGGGGAACACTGAAGCTTTCTTT. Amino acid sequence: CASSLATQGNTEAFF.

CDR3 nucleotide sequence: TGTGCCAGCAGAGACGCCCGGAGGACTAGCGGGAGTGGTGGGGAGCTGTTTTTT. Translating gives CASRDARRTSGSGGELFF. The chain couples TRBV13 to TRBJ2-2; TRBD2 matches at 13 bases. Looked up from germline, CDR1 is PRHDT and CDR2 is FYEKMQ (reference sequence). This CDR3 region has 18 residues. Unmatched junction bases numbered 15, after V lost 6 bases and J lost 8 bases.

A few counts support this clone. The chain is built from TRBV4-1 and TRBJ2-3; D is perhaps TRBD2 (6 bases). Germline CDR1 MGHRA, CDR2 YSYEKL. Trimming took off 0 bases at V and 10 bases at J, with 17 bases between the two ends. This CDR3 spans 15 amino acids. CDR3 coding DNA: TGCGCCAGCAGCCAAGATTTCCTGTGGAGGGGTGCGCAGTATTTT. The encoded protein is CASSQDFLWRGAQYF.

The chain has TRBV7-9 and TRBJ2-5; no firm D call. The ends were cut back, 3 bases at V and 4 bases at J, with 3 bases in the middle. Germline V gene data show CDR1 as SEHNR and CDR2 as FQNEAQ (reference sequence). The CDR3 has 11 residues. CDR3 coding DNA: TGTGCCAGCAGCTTCGGAGAGACCCAGTACTTC. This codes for CASSFGETQYF.

CDR3 DNA sequence: TGTGCCAGCAGCCAAAAGGCGGTCTCCTTATCCGACCCCGGCTACAATGAGCAGTTCTTC. Its translation: CASSQKAVSLSDPGYNEQFF. The chain joins TRBV4-2 to TRBJ2-1, with D hard to call. The V end was cut by 2 bases, the J end by 3 bases, with 26 bases between. Germline V gene lookup returns CDR1 LGHNA and CDR2 YNFKEQ. The CDR3 sequence is 20 residues long.

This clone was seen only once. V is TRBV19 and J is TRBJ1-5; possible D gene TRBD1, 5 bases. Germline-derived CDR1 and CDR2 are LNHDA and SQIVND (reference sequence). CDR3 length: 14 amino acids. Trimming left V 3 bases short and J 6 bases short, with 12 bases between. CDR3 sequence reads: CASSMPGVGQPQHF. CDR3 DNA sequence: TGTGCCAGTAGTATGCCGGGGGTAGGTCAGCCCCAGCATTTT.

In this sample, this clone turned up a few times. In nucleotides, the CDR3 is TGTGCCACCTTTAAGACAGGGTGGGACACTGAAGCTTTCTTT. This encodes CATFKTGWDTEAFF. The rearrangement joins TRBV10-3 to TRBJ1-1, with 7 bases fitting TRBD1. CDR3 length: 14 amino acids. V was clipped by 10 bases and J by 3 bases; unmatched bases: 11. Germline CDR1 is ENHRY and CDR2 is SYGVKD.

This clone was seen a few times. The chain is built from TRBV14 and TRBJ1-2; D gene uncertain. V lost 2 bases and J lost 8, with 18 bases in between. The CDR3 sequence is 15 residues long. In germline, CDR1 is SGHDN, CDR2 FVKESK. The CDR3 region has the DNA TGTGCCAGCAGCCAACTTTCCGGCTACGGGGAGGGCTACACCTTC. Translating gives CASSQLSGYGEGYTF.

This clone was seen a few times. This CDR3 reads CASSLLQGPFNEQFF. The DNA of the CDR3 is TGTGCCAGCAGCTTATTACAGGGTCCCTTCAATGAGCAGTTCTTC. The chain uses TRBV7-9 and TRBJ2-1; TRBD1 might be the D (6 bases). Germline values: CDR1 SEHNR, CDR2 FQNEAQ (reference sequence). The ends were cut back, 2 bases at V and 6 bases at J, with 14 bases in the middle. The CDR3 is 15 amino acids. The full variable domain, completed using reference TRBV7-9 and TRBJ2-1, is DTGVSQNPRHKITKRGQNVTFRCDPISEHNRLYWYRQTLGQGPEFLTYFQNEAQLEKSRLLSDRFSAERPKGSFSTLEIQRTEQGDSAMYLCASSLLQGPFNEQFFGPGTRLTVL.

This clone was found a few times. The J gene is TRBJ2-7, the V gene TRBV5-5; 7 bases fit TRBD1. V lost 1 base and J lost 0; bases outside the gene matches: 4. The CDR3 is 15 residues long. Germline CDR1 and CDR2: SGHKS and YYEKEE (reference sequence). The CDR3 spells CASSLSAGGSYEQYF. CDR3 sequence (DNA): TGTGCCAGCAGCTTGTCGGCAGGGGGCTCCTACGAGCAGTACTTC.